These 10 T cell receptor beta chains came from one sample sequenced in a study of human T cells and chemical hapten exposure. Time point of the sample: pre-sensitization, week 0. Treatment described: therapeutic diphenylcyclopropenone sensitization with weekly scalp DPC. Using its own MiXCR run on the RACE reads, TCRdb lists one record per CDR3 protein. The sample has around 260,000 distinct CDR3 sequences, about 9.4% seen once. Sequenced here: whole blood, sampled in connection with sensitization to the hapten diphenylcyclopropenone (DPC). These receptor sequences come from a woman in her thirties or forties with alopecia areata. Some clones in this sample may be carry-over from other donors' samples.

Turning to this clonotype: Given the absence of the conserved phenylalanine or tryptophan at the CDR3 end, a read error is likely. V and J are TRBV7-2 and TRBJ2-3; maybe TRBD1 (6 bases). Between the trimmed V and J ends, which lost 5 bases and 0 bases, there was a span of 6 bases. CDR3 length equals 13 residues. Germline CDR1 SGHTA, CDR2 FQGNSA. The CDR3 spells CASSGQSTDTQYL. The DNA of the CDR3 is TGTGCCAGCAGCGGACAGAGCACAGATACGCAGTATTTA.

This clonotype was seen at least ten times. This chain connects TRBV6-1 to TRBJ2-6; D may be TRBD1 (6 bases). V was cut by 4 bases and J by 0 bases, with 7 bases left in between. This CDR3 has 15 amino acids. The germline gives CDR1 MNHNS, CDR2 SASEGT. CDR3 amino acids: CASSVDSSGANVLTF. CDR3 DNA sequence: TGTGCCAGCAGTGTGGACAGCTCTGGGGCCAACGTCCTGACTTTC.

The V gene is TRBV7-2, the J gene TRBJ2-2; maybe TRBD1 (6 bases). The V end lost 4 bases, the J end lost 7 bases, and 13 bases lay between the germline ends. Germline V gene sequence: CDR1 SGHTA, CDR2 FQGNSA. The CDR3 consists of 14 residues. CDR3 sequence reads: CASSSRRQDGELFF. In DNA, the CDR3 is TGTGCCAGCAGCTCGCGGAGACAGGACGGGGAGCTGTTTTTT.

This clonotype showed up just a few times. V usage is TRBV6-1 and J usage is TRBJ1-6, with 7 bases that match TRBD1. The CDR3 extends over 14 amino acids. The J segment lost 6 bases and the V segment lost 6 bases, leaving 5 bases of the junction unmatched. Looked up from germline, CDR1 is MNHNS and CDR2 is SASEGT. CDR3 nucleotides: TGTGCCAGCAGCGGGCAGGGGGTTAATTCACCCCTCCACTTT. Protein product: CASSGQGVNSPLHF.

The chain employs TRBV15 and TRBJ2-7; no clear D gene. In germline, CDR1 is LNHNV, CDR2 YYDKDF (reference sequence). V was clipped by 3 bases and J by 3 bases, with 6 bases between them. The CDR3 has 12 residues. CDR3 sequence: CATSRIGYEQYF. The CDR3 region has the DNA TGTGCCACCAGCAGGATAGGCTACGAGCAGTACTTC.

This clonotype was observed many times. The junction departs from the called germline gene at one end, perhaps through a read error. The gene calls are TRBV6-2 or TRBV6-3 and TRBJ2-7; 11 bases match TRBD1. The CDR3 loop spans 11 amino acids. Germline V gene sequence: CDR1 MNHEY, CDR2 SVGEGT. This CDR3 reads CASSPGTGGSF. CDR3 bases: TGTGCCAGCAGCCCCGGGACAGGGGGATCCTTC.

This clonotype was detected a few times. V gene TRBV7-2 combines with J gene TRBJ1-5; D might be TRBD1 (5 bases). Per germline, CDR1 SGHTA and CDR2 FQGNSA. The CDR3 totals 13 residues. The ends were cut back, 6 bases at V and 7 bases at J, with 13 bases in the middle. As DNA, the CDR3 is TGTGCCAGCAGTCCTCAGGGCGAACAGCCCCAGCATTTT. Its translation is CASSPQGEQPQHF. The complete variable domain, with remaining parts taken from reference TRBV7-2 and TRBJ1-5, reads GAGVSQSPSNKVTEKGKDVELRCDPISGHTALYWYRQSLGQGLEFLIYFQGNSAPDKSGLPSDRFSAERTGGSVSTLTIQRTQQEDSAVYLCASSPQGEQPQHFGDGTRLSIL.

This clonotype was detected a few times. CDR3 sequence: CASSSGMGRGETQYF. In nucleotides, the CDR3 is TGCGCCAGCAGCTCCGGAATGGGGAGAGGAGAGACCCAGTACTTC. The chain couples TRBV5-1 to TRBJ2-5; D may be TRBD2 (5 bases). CDR1 is SGHRS, CDR2 YFSETQ, per germline. The CDR3 runs 15 residues. V lost 3 bases and J 4 bases, leaving 16 bases between the germline ends.

This chain connects TRBV4-3 to TRBJ1-3; no reliable D call. Germline V gives CDR1 LGHNA, CDR2 YSLEER. Trimming pared 0 bases from V and 6 bases from J, leaving 6 bases between. The CDR3 runs 13 residues. The CDR3 sequence: CASSQDSVNTIYF. CDR3 DNA sequence: TGCGCCAGCAGCCAAGATTCCGTAAACACCATATATTTT.

This rearrangement joins TRBV25-1 to TRBJ2-7; 7 bases line up with TRBD2. The germline gives CDR1 MGHDK, CDR2 SYGVNS. The J segment lost 4 bases and the V segment lost 3 bases, leaving 9 bases of the junction unmatched. This CDR3 contains 15 residues. CDR3 nucleotide sequence: TGTGCCAGCAGTGATCTGGGCGGGAGTTCGTACGAGCAGTACTTC. The encoded protein is CASSDLGGSSYEQYF.